Listed here are 7 T cell receptor beta chains from one sample, sequenced in a study of shared clonotypes between healthy human individuals. Sequencing was performed with immunoSEQ multiplex PCR; in TCRdb, only in-frame clones are kept and a portion is missing. Counted here are over a million clones, approximately 68% occurring once; the ten biggest clones make up roughly 1.5%. Sequencing input: memory CD4+ T cells sorted from blood. This sample's subset: CD45RA-negative fraction. These receptors came from a man aged 18 to 29 in good health.

V and J are TRBV5-6 and TRBJ2-3; tentative D call: TRBD1 (5 bases). With 4 bases removed from V and 6 bases from J, the gap between germline ends came to 12 bases. The CDR3 consists of 13 residues. Germline V gene sequence: CDR1 SGHDT, CDR2 YYEEEE. CDR3 protein: CASSPPKGDTQYF. DNA for the CDR3: TGTGCCAGCAGCCCCCCGAAGGGGGATACGCAGTATTTT. The complete variable domain, with remaining parts taken from reference TRBV5-6 and TRBJ2-3, reads DAGVTQSPTHLIKTRGQQVTLRCSPKSGHDTVSWYQQALGQGPQFIFQYYEEEERQRGNFPDRFSGHQFPNYSSELNVNALLLGDSALYLCASSPPKGDTQYFGPGTRLTVL.

The gene calls are TRBV7-8 and TRBJ2-7; 9 bases align to TRBD1. Germline V gene sequence: CDR1 SGHVS, CDR2 FQNEAQ. The CDR3 is made up of 15 amino acids. The ends lost 5 bases at V and 3 bases at J; junction bases unmatched: 8. In DNA form, the CDR3 reads TGTGCCAGCAGCCCACTTACAGGGGGCGTCTACGAGCAGTACTTC. Its translation: CASSPLTGGVYEQYF.

The sample holds a few counts of this clone. The V gene is TRBV5-8, the J gene TRBJ2-1; possible D gene TRBD2, 5 bases. The V gene lost 5 bases and the J gene lost 5 bases, with 11 bases spanning the gap. Germline V gene data show CDR1 as SGHTS and CDR2 as YDEGEE. The CDR3 spans 13 residues. This CDR3 reads CASRAGLNNEQFF. The CDR3 nucleotides read TGTGCCAGCAGGGCTGGACTCAACAATGAGCAGTTCTTC.

CDR3 DNA sequence: TGTGCCAGCAGCTTAGGAGAATGGAGAGGGCAGGGAGATACGCAGTATTTT. Protein: CASSLGEWRGQGDTQYF. The chain couples TRBV11-3 to TRBJ2-3; tentatively, D is TRBD1 or TRBD2 (5 bases each). V was clipped by 1 base and J by 5 bases, with 19 bases between them. This CDR3 has 17 amino acids. The germline V gene has CDR1 SGHNT and CDR2 YENEEA.

The chain uses TRBV5-4 and TRBJ1-2; unclear D gene. V lost 2 bases and J lost 3, with 8 bases in between. The CDR3 contains 13 residues. Germline V gene sequence: CDR1 SGHNT, CDR2 YYREEE (reference sequence). Here the CDR3 DNA reads TGTGCCAGCAGCTTCGGCGGCTACTATGGCTACACCTTC. Its protein product is CASSFGGYYGYTF.

The sample holds many counts of this clone. The CDR3 region has the DNA TGCGCCAGCAGCTCTACAGTTTCTAACTATGGCTACACCTTC. Amino acids: CASSSTVSNYGYTF. The chain recombines TRBV5-1 with TRBJ1-2; D ambiguous. V shed 3 bases and J shed 0 bases, with 9 bases lying between them. Germline-derived CDR1 and CDR2 are SGHRS and YFSETQ. CDR3 length equals 14 residues.

The chain couples TRBV7-2 to TRBJ2-5, with D perhaps given as TRBD1 or TRBD2 (6 bases each). V was clipped by 6 bases and J by 3 bases, with 17 bases between them. The CDR3 totals 15 residues. Germline V CDR1 and CDR2: SGHTA, FQGNSA. The CDR3 coding sequence is TGTGCCAGCAGTGGAGGGGGTCGCGGGGAAGAGACCCAGTACTTC. It encodes CASSGGGRGEETQYF.